One TCR beta chain is described in this entry. Germline V gene sequence: CDR1 MNHEY, CDR2 SVGAGI. This CDR3 region has 15 residues. Trimming at V came to 0 bases and at J to 6 bases, leaving 4 bases not matched to a gene. Clones were sequenced by immunoSEQ multiplex PCR, and TCRdb holds only the in-frame ones, with some missing. The data show under 200,000 clones, with more than 85% seen just once and 0.53% held by the top ten. These data originate in a study of blood T cell repertoires in COVID-19. The TCR originated in a man aged 45-65 years with acute or convalescent COVID-19. The chain employs TRBV6-5 and TRBJ2-1; 8 positions agree with TRBD2. The sequenced sample consisted of peripheral blood. The CDR3 loop is CASSYSILAANEQFF. The CDR3 DNA reads TGTGCCAGCAGTTACTCGATACTAGCGGCCAATGAGCAGTTCTTC.